The rows below give T cell receptor beta chains drawn from one sample of a study of blood T cell repertoires in COVID-19. Here immunoSEQ multiplex PCR was the method, and the copy in TCRdb shows in-frame clones only, minus some. The sample includes hundreds of thousands of clones, roughly 90% of them seen just once. Material for sequencing was PBMCs or T cells enriched from blood (not recorded which). These receptors were taken from a woman aged 18-29 years with acute COVID-19. The CDR3 runs from the conserved cysteine through the conserved F or W. A D gene is named only where the DNA matches it firmly. The size field is filled for only some rows; it gives once, few, many or a size class.

>TRBV5-5|TRBD1|TRBJ1-1|-|11
CASSWDREAFF
TGTGCCAGCAGTTGGGACAGGGAAGCTTTCTTT
>TRBV7-9|-|TRBJ1-2|-|13
CASGGGGAYGYTF
TGTGCCAGCGGAGGTGGGGGCGCCTATGGCTACACCTTC
>TRBV28|-|TRBJ1-5|-|18
CASSLSHPDGGAEQPQHF
TGTGCCAGCAGTTTATCCCACCCCGATGGGGGGGCGGAGCAGCCCCAGCATTTT
>TRBV7-6|-|TRBJ1-5|-|13
CASSRGSDQPQHF
TGTGCCAGCAGTAGGGGGTCCGATCAGCCCCAGCATTTT
>TRBV7-9|-|TRBJ2-3|-|15
CASSFGGTLTDTQYF
TGTGCCAGCAGCTTTGGAGGGACCCTCACAGATACGCAGTATTTT
>TRBV27|-|TRBJ1-5|-|16
CASSPGFLGQNQPQHF
TGTGCCAGCAGTCCGGGATTTTTAGGGCAAAATCAGCCCCAGCATTTT
>TRBV29-1|-|TRBJ1-1|-|14
CSAGYQSGSTEAFF
TGCAGCGCCGGGTATCAGTCCGGGAGCACTGAAGCTTTCTTT
>TRBV19|TRBD1|TRBJ1-5|-|16
CASSTIEGAGGQPQHF
TGTGCCAGTAGTACCATCGAGGGGGCGGGGGGTCAGCCCCAGCATTTT
>TRBV28|-|TRBJ2-1|once|14
CASSWAGTPEEQFF
TGTGCCAGCAGTTGGGCGGGAACCCCCGAAGAGCAGTTCTTC
>TRBV19|-|TRBJ2-5|few|13
CASSPRGIETQYF
TGTGCCAGTAGTCCTCGAGGGATCGAGACCCAGTACTTC
>TRBV11-3|-|TRBJ2-2|-|15
CASSPQDYPAGELFF
TGTGCCAGCAGTCCACAGGACTACCCAGCCGGGGAGCTGTTTTTT
>TRBV28|-|TRBJ1-2|-|15
CASAAASLTNYGYTF
TGTGCCAGCGCGGCAGCGAGTCTTACTAACTATGGCTACACCTTC
>TRBV19|-|TRBJ1-6|-|17
CASSIHSDSTYNSPLHF
TGTGCCAGTAGTATCCATTCAGACAGCACGTATAATTCACCCCTCCACTTT
>TRBV7-8|-|TRBJ1-3|-|15
CASSSRTSSGNTIYF
TGTGCCAGCAGTTCCCGAACTTCTTCTGGAAACACCATATATTTT
>TRBV5-8|TRBD1|TRBJ1-3|-|17
CASSMLTGTGSGNTIYF
TGTGCCAGCAGCATGCTAACCGGGACAGGGTCCGGAAACACCATATATTTT
>TRBV28|TRBD1|TRBJ1-5|-|15
CASSYSDRDDQPQHF
TGTGCCAGCAGTTACTCCGACAGGGATGATCAGCCCCAGCATTTT
>TRBV28|-|TRBJ2-3|-|13
CASSWQGTDTQYF
TGTGCCAGCAGCTGGCAGGGGACAGATACGCAGTATTTT
>TRBV28|TRBD1|TRBJ1-5|once|15
CASSPGGQGHQPQHF
TGTGCCAGCAGCCCAGGGGGACAGGGTCATCAGCCCCAGCATTTT
>TRBV4-2|-|TRBJ2-7|-|15
CASSQDLAGDYEQYF
TGTGCCAGCAGCCAAGACTTGGCAGGCGACTACGAGCAGTACTTC
>TRBV27|TRBD2|TRBJ2-1|-|15
CASSLYARLAGEQFF
TGTGCCAGCAGTTTATATGCCAGACTAGCAGGGGAGCAGTTCTTC
>TRBV7-2|-|TRBJ2-7|-|14
CASSLSSSSYEQYF
TGTGCCAGCAGCTTATCTAGTAGCTCCTACGAGCAGTACTTC
>TRBV13|-|TRBJ2-2|-|16
CASSLGLTAASGELFF
TGTGCCAGCAGCTTAGGCCTGACAGCCGCTAGCGGGGAGCTGTTTTTT
>TRBV7-9|-|TRBJ2-4|-|18
CASSLIRPGEKAKNIQYF
TGTGCCAGCAGCTTAATAAGGCCCGGGGAGAAGGCCAAAAACATTCAGTACTTC
>TRBV7-9|TRBD2|TRBJ2-1|-|15
CASSFTLAVHNEQFF
TGTGCCAGCAGCTTCACACTAGCGGTTCACAATGAGCAGTTCTTC
>TRBV7-2|-|TRBJ2-7|-|15
CASSLILLASYEQYF
TGTGCCAGCAGCTTAATTCTGCTAGCATCCTACGAGCAGTACTTC
>TRBV27|-|TRBJ2-1|-|14
CASSWDWNYNEQFF
TGTGCCAGCAGTTGGGACTGGAACTACAATGAGCAGTTCTTC
>TRBV18|-|TRBJ1-5|-|13
CASSPEESQPQHF
TGTGCCAGCTCACCAGAGGAGTCCCAGCCCCAGCATTTT
>TRBV7-2|-|TRBJ1-5|-|13
CASSLELEQPQHF
TGTGCCAGCAGCTTAGAATTGGAGCAGCCCCAGCATTTT
>TRBV3-1/TRBV3-2|TRBD1|TRBJ1-1|-|14
CASSQGQESPEAFF
TGTGCCAGCAGCCAGGGACAGGAGAGCCCTGAAGCTTTCTTT
>TRBV2|-|TRBJ1-2|-|15
CASRAAGVVNYGYTF
TGTGCCAGCAGGGCCGCGGGGGTAGTTAACTATGGCTACACCTTC
>TRBV10-3|-|TRBJ1-2|-|11
CAGGAGEGYTF
TGTGCCGGTGGGGCAGGGGAAGGCTACACCTTC
>TRBV13|TRBD1|TRBJ2-1|-|13
CASSSRQGNEQFF
TGTGCCAGCAGCTCCCGACAGGGCAATGAGCAGTTCTTC
>TRBV14|TRBD2|TRBJ2-7|-|15
CASSQQGLAGGEQYF
TGTGCCAGCAGCCAACAAGGACTAGCGGGTGGCGAGCAGTACTTC
>TRBV7-2|-|TRBJ1-2|once|12
CASSEQSYGYTF
TGTGCCAGCAGCGAACAGAGCTATGGCTACACCTTC
>TRBV10-1|-|TRBJ2-1|-|14
CASSRGRSRAEQFF
TGCGCCAGCTCCCGGGGTAGGTCGCGGGCGGAGCAGTTCTTC
>TRBV11-3|-|TRBJ2-4|-|19
CASSLTVLGHLNAKNIQYF
TGTGCCAGCAGCTTAACCGTCCTGGGACACCTTAACGCCAAAAACATTCAGTACTTC
>TRBV24-1|TRBD2|TRBJ2-2|-|17
CATSDFQREGGTGELFF
TGTGCCACCAGTGATTTTCAGCGGGAGGGTGGCACCGGGGAGCTGTTTTTT
>TRBV5-1|-|TRBJ1-1|-|15
CASSLVLRTNTEAFF
TGCGCCAGCAGCTTGGTTCTACGGACAAACACTGAAGCTTTCTTT
>TRBV29-1|TRBD1|TRBJ2-7|-|12
CSVPGQGNEQYF
TGCAGCGTTCCAGGACAGGGGAACGAGCAGTACTTC
>TRBV6-5|TRBD1|TRBJ1-5|once|13
CASRPGTDQPQHF
TGTGCCAGCAGACCCGGGACAGATCAGCCCCAGCATTTT
>TRBV14|-|TRBJ1-5|-|13
CASSQDRGRPQHF
TGTGCCAGCAGCCAAGATCGCGGGCGACCCCAGCATTTT
>TRBV6-6|TRBD2|TRBJ2-7|-|15
CASSSSPSGFYEQYF
TGTGCCAGCAGTTCCTCCCCTAGCGGGTTTTACGAGCAGTACTTC
>TRBV4-1|-|TRBJ1-5|-|16
CASSQSTGRPDQPQHF
TGCGCCAGCAGCCAATCGACAGGACGTCCGGATCAGCCCCAGCATTTT
>TRBV7-9|-|TRBJ1-5|-|14
CASSLDSPYQPQHF
TGTGCCAGCAGCTTAGACAGCCCCTATCAGCCCCAGCATTTT
>TRBV28|-|TRBJ1-2|-|13
CASSWGGARGYTF
TGTGCCAGCAGTTGGGGAGGGGCTCGAGGCTACACCTTC
>TRBV28|TRBD2|TRBJ2-1|-|14
CASRTSGSVNEQFF
TGTGCCAGCAGAACTAGCGGGAGCGTCAATGAGCAGTTCTTC
>TRBV7-3|TRBD1|TRBJ1-1|-|17
CASSSRPGQPLNTEAFF
TGTGCCAGCAGCTCTAGACCGGGACAGCCGTTGAACACTGAAGCTTTCTTT
>TRBV4-2|TRBD1|TRBJ1-2|once|16
CASSQTNRGSNYGYTF
TGTGCCAGCAGCCAAACGAACAGGGGATCGAACTATGGCTACACCTTC
>TRBV7-8|TRBD1|TRBJ2-5|-|14
CASSQTGGWETQYF
TGTGCCAGCAGCCAGACAGGGGGCTGGGAGACCCAGTACTTC
>TRBV5-5|-|TRBJ2-7|-|14
CASSFTRRSNEQYF
TGTGCCAGCAGCTTCACTCGGAGGTCTAACGAGCAGTACTTC
>TRBV7-2|TRBD1|TRBJ2-1|-|15
CASSLAAGQVYEQFF
TGTGCCAGCAGCTTGGCTGCGGGACAGGTGTATGAGCAGTTCTTC
>TRBV28|TRBD1|TRBJ1-4|few|12
CAVRDRGEKLFF
TGTGCCGTCCGGGACAGGGGGGAAAAACTGTTTTTT
>TRBV11-3|TRBD1|TRBJ1-6|-|17
CASSAGQGSSYNSPLHF
TGTGCCAGCAGCGCGGGACAGGGTAGCTCCTATAATTCACCCCTCCACTTT